The subject of this entry is one TCR beta chain. Germline V gene lookup returns CDR1 KGHSH and CDR2 LQKENI. There are 13 residues in the CDR3. V was trimmed by 4 bases and J by 8 bases, leaving 12 bases between them. Assay: immunoSEQ multiplex PCR; the TCRdb copy retains only in-frame clones and omits some. In the table there are around 90,000 clones, under 90% of which are singletons. These data originate in a study of control samples from healthy donors and cancer patients. The sequenced material came from blood. This chain joins TRBV18 and TRBJ2-1, with D possibly TRBD2 on 5 matching bases. The TCR comes from a woman aged 40 to 50 in good health. The CDR3 spells CASSQTNFDEQFF. The CDR3 coding sequence is TGTGCCAGCTCACAGACTAATTTCGATGAGCAGTTCTTC.